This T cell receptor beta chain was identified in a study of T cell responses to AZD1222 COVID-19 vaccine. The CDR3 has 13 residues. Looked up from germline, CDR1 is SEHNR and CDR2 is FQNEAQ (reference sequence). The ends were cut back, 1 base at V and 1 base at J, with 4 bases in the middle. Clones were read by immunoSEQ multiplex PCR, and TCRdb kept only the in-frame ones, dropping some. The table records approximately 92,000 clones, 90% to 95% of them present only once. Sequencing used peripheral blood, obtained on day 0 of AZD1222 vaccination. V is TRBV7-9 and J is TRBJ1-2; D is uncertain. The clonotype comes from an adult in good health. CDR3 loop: CASSLGNNYGYTF. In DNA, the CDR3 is TGTGCCAGCAGCTTAGGCAATAACTATGGCTACACCTTC.